The rows below give T cell receptor beta chains drawn from one sample of a study of blood T cell repertoires in COVID-19. The data were produced by immunoSEQ multiplex PCR, yet TCRdb's version contains in-frame clones alone and is incomplete. Of about 400,000 clones listed, around nine tenths are singletons. Sequencing was done on a sample of PBMCs or T cells enriched from blood (not recorded which). The receptors come from a woman aged 50 to 60 who had recovered from COVID-19. CDR3s include the opening cysteine and the closing phenylalanine or tryptophan. Fields, in order: clone size, V gene, D gene, J gene, CDR3 protein, CDR3 DNA. D genes are given only for firm matches. Only some rows state a clone size, as once, few, many or a class for expanded clones.

NA	TRBV4-3	NA	TRBJ2-2	CASSQELGRNTGELFF	TGCGCCAGCAGCCAAGAACTGGGGCGGAACACCGGGGAGCTGTTTTTT
few	TRBV28	NA	TRBJ1-2	CASSLPRYGYTF	TGTGCCAGCAGTTTACCCAGATATGGCTACACCTTC
NA	TRBV5-1	NA	TRBJ2-5	CASSSVAGPLLGETQYF	TGCGCCAGCAGCTCGGTGGCGGGTCCTCTCTTAGGTGAGACCCAGTACTTC
few	TRBV5-5	NA	TRBJ1-2	CASSSGSDLPTRIYTF	TGTGCCAGCAGCTCCGGATCGGATCTCCCAACTAGAATCTACACCTTC
NA	TRBV5-8	TRBD2	TRBJ2-1	CASSQYVGGNNEQFF	TGTGCCAGCAGCCAGTATGTCGGGGGGAACAATGAGCAGTTCTTC
NA	TRBV5-1	NA	TRBJ2-1	CASSGRLDEQFF	TGCGCCAGCAGCGGGCGACTAGATGAGCAGTTCTTC
NA	TRBV7-2	NA	TRBJ2-2	CASSLSKLRQGGTGELFF	TGTGCCAGCAGCTTATCAAAATTGAGACAGGGAGGAACCGGGGAGCTGTTTTTT
NA	TRBV5-5	NA	TRBJ1-2	CASSLARTPYGYTF	TGTGCCAGCAGCTTGGCCAGAACCCCCTATGGCTACACCTTC
NA	TRBV6-1	NA	TRBJ1-5	CASSESPTVNQPQHF	TGTGCCAGCAGTGAAAGCCCGACAGTAAACCAGCCCCAGCATTTT
NA	TRBV5-1	TRBD2	TRBJ2-2	CASSLALAGNTGELFF	TGCGCCAGCAGCTTGGCGCTAGCGGGGAACACCGGGGAGCTGTTTTTT
NA	TRBV27	TRBD1	TRBJ1-1	CASSTRTGAEAFF	TGTGCCAGCAGCACCCGGACAGGGGCTGAAGCTTTCTTT
NA	TRBV4-2	NA	TRBJ2-3	CASSQDWSSGRRTDTQYF	TGTGCCAGCAGCCAAGATTGGTCTTCCGGGAGACGCACAGATACGCAGTATTTT
NA	TRBV7-6	NA	TRBJ2-5	CASSLSPDSVTQETQYF	TGTGCCAGCAGCTTAAGTCCGGACAGCGTAACTCAAGAGACCCAGTACTTC
once	TRBV28	TRBD1	TRBJ1-2	CASSFSEGAIVRGYTF	TGTGCCAGCAGTTTTTCGGAGGGGGCAATTGTGAGGGGCTACACCTTC
NA	TRBV6-5	NA	TRBJ1-2	CASSYSGAQAYGYTF	TGTGCCAGCAGTTACTCTGGGGCACAGGCCTATGGCTACACCTTC
NA	TRBV3-1/TRBV3-2	TRBD1	TRBJ1-1	CATSRTGGKNTEAFF	TGTGCCACCAGCCGGACAGGGGGAAAGAACACTGAAGCTTTCTTT
NA	TRBV27	NA	TRBJ1-1	CASSLGLGGTEAFF	TGTGCCAGCAGTTTGGGCCTCGGGGGCACTGAAGCTTTCTTT
NA	TRBV4-1	TRBD1	TRBJ1-1	CASSQEPGQGANEAFF	TGCGCCAGCAGCCAAGAGCCGGGACAGGGGGCGAATGAAGCTTTCTTT
NA	TRBV7-2	NA	TRBJ2-7	CASSLTREQYF	TGTGCCAGCAGCTTAACGCGCGAGCAGTACTTC
NA	TRBV29-1	NA	TRBJ2-2	CSVGSANTGELFF	TGCAGCGTTGGGAGTGCCAACACCGGGGAGCTGTTTTTT
NA	TRBV27	NA	TRBJ2-2	CASSTYTGELFF	TGTGCCAGCAGTACATACACCGGGGAGCTGTTTTTT
NA	TRBV29-1	NA	TRBJ1-4	CSVSVPVTGTNEKLFF	TGCAGCGTTTCCGTCCCAGTGACAGGAACAAATGAAAAACTGTTTTTT
NA	TRBV7-9	TRBD1	TRBJ1-1	CASSRQGYEAFF	TGTGCCAGCAGCAGACAGGGGTATGAAGCTTTCTTT
NA	TRBV29-1	TRBD1	TRBJ2-1	CSGGTGTPQWEQFF	TGCAGCGGGGGGACAGGGACCCCCCAATGGGAGCAGTTCTTC
NA	TRBV11-3	NA	TRBJ2-7	CASSLQGGYEQYF	TGTGCCAGCAGCTTACAGGGGGGCTACGAGCAGTACTTC
NA	TRBV11-2	NA	TRBJ1-2	CASSIGQNLYGYTF	TGTGCCAGCAGCATAGGACAGAACCTCTATGGCTACACCTTC
NA	TRBV6-5	NA	TRBJ1-1	CASRRGRTEAFF	TGTGCCAGCAGGCGGGGGCGCACTGAAGCTTTCTTT
NA	TRBV5-4	NA	TRBJ2-2	CASSLGGVGTGELFF	TGTGCCAGCAGCTTGGGGGGCGTGGGCACCGGGGAGCTGTTTTTT
NA	TRBV29-1	NA	TRBJ2-5	CSVGGDGETQYF	TGCAGCGTTGGGGGGGACGGGGAGACCCAGTACTTC
NA	TRBV4-2	TRBD1	TRBJ1-5	CASSQDLGRGNFKNQPQHF	TGTGCCAGCAGCCAAGATTTGGGCAGGGGGAACTTTAAAAATCAGCCCCAGCATTTT
once	TRBV4-2	NA	TRBJ1-5	CASSQDYGGNQPQHF	TGTGCCAGCAGCCAAGATTATGGGGGGAACCAGCCCCAGCATTTT
NA	TRBV24-1	TRBD1	TRBJ2-2	CATSDSGTGVDTGELFF	TGTGCCACCAGTGATAGCGGGACAGGGGTCGACACCGGGGAGCTGTTTTTT
NA	TRBV27	TRBD1	TRBJ1-1	CASSPVTGSAEAFF	TGTGCCAGCAGTCCCGTGACAGGGTCGGCTGAAGCTTTCTTT
NA	TRBV7-2	NA	TRBJ2-3	CASSWTLASTDTQYF	TGTGCCAGCAGTTGGACACTTGCTAGCACAGATACGCAGTATTTT
NA	TRBV27	NA	TRBJ2-7	CASSFEGRATPNEQYF	TGTGCCAGCAGTTTTGAAGGCAGGGCAACCCCCAACGAGCAGTACTTC
NA	TRBV10-3	NA	TRBJ2-3	CAISGTPFTDTQYF	TGTGCCATCAGTGGGACACCGTTCACAGATACGCAGTATTTT
few	TRBV27	TRBD2	TRBJ2-7	CASSFEGREYEQYF	TGTGCCAGCAGTTTCGAGGGGAGGGAGTACGAGCAGTACTTC
NA	TRBV19	TRBD1	TRBJ1-2	CASSPQGGSYGYTF	TGTGCCAGTAGTCCCCAGGGGGGTTCCTATGGCTACACCTTC
NA	TRBV3-1/TRBV3-2	NA	TRBJ2-7	CASSQPQTPRPGEQYF	TGTGCCAGCAGCCAACCCCAGACACCCCGGCCAGGGGAGCAGTACTTC
NA	TRBV7-8	TRBD1	TRBJ2-7	CASSLNRDRVHEQYF	TGTGCCAGCAGCTTAAATAGGGACAGGGTCCACGAGCAGTACTTC
NA	TRBV5-4	TRBD1	TRBJ1-5	CASSVDRGHQPQHF	TGTGCCAGCAGCGTCGACAGGGGGCACCAGCCCCAGCATTTT